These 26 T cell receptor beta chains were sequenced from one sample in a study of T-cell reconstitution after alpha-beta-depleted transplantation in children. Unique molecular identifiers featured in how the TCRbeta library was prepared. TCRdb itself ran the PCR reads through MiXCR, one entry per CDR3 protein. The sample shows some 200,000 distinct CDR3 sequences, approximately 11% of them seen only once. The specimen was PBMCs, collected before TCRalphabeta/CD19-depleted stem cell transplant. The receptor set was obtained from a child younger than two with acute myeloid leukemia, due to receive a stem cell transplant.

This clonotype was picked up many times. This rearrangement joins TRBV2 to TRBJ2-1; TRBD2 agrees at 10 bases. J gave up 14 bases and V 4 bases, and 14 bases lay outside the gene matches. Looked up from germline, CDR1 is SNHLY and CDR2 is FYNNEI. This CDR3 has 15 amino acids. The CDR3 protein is CASSVGSGRNIFKFF. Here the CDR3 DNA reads TGTGCCAGCAGTGTTGGTAGCGGGAGGAACATTTTTAAGTTCTTC.

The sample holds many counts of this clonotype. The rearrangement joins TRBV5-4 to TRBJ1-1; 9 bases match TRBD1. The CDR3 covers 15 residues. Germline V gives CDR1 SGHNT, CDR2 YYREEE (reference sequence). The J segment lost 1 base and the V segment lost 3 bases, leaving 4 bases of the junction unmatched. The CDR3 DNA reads TGTGCCAGCAGCTCTTGGACAGGGGCGAACACTGAAGCTTTCTTT. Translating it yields CASSSWTGANTEAFF.

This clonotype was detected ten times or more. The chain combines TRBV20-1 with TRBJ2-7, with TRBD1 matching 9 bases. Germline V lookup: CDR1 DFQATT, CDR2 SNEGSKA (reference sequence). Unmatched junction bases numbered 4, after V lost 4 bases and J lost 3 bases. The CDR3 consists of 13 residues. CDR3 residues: CSATGTGFYEQYF. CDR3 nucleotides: TGCAGTGCTACAGGGACAGGGTTCTACGAGCAGTACTTC.

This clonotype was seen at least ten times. The CDR3 loop reads CASSLDHLGWNTGELFF. In DNA form, the CDR3 reads TGTGCCAGCAGCTTAGACCACCTGGGCTGGAACACCGGGGAGCTGTTTTTT. The rearrangement uses TRBV11-2 and TRBJ2-2, with D unresolved. CDR1 and CDR2 from the germline V gene are SGHAT and FQNNGV. The CDR3 is 17 residues long. V was shortened by 0 bases and J by 1 base, with 12 bases between the two germline ends.

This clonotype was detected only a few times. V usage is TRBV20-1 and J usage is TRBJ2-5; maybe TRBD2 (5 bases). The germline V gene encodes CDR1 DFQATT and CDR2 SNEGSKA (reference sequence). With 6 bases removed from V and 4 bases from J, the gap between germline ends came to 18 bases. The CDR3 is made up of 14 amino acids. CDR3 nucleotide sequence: TGCAGTGCGGATCAGCGGCTTGGGGTAGAGACCCAGTACTTC. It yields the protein CSADQRLGVETQYF.

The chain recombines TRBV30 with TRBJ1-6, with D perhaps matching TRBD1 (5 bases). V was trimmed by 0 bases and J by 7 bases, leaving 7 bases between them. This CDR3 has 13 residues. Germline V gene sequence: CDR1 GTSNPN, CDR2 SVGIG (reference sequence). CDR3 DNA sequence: TGTGCCTGGAGTGTGGGGGGGAATTCACCCCTCCACTTT. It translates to CAWSVGGNSPLHF.

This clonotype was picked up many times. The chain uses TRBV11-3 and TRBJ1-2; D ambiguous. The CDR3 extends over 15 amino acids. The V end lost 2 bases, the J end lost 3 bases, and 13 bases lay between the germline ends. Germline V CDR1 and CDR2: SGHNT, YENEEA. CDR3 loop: CASSLLSTEDYGYTF. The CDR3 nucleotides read TGTGCCAGCAGCTTACTCTCGACGGAAGACTATGGCTACACCTTC. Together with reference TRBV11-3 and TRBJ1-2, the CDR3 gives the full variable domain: EAGVVQSPRYKIIEKKQPVAFWCNPISGHNTLYWYLQNLGQGPELLIRYENEEAVDDSQLPKDRFSAERLKGVDSTLKIQPAELGDSAVYLCASSLLSTEDYGYTFGSGTRLTVV.

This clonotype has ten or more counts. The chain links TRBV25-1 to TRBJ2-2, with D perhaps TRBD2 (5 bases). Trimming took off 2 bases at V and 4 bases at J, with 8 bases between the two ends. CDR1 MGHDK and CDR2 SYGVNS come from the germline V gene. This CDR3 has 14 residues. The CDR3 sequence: CASSERGVTGELFF. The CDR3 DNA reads TGTGCCAGCAGTGAACGGGGAGTCACCGGGGAGCTGTTTTTT.

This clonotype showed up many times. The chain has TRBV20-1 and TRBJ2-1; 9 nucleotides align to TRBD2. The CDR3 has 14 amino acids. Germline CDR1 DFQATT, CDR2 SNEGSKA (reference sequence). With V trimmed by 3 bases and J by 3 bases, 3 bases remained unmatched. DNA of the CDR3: TGCAGTGCTAGCGGACTAGCGAGCTACAATGAGCAGTTCTTC. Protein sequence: CSASGLASYNEQFF.

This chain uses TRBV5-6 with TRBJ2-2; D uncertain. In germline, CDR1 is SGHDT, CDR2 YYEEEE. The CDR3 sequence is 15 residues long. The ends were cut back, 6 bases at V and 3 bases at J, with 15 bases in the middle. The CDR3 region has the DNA TGTGCCAGCATCCCAAGGACCCGGGACACCGGGGAGCTGTTTTTT. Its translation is CASIPRTRDTGELFF.

CDR3 nucleotides: TGCAGTGCTTTCACTAGCGGGACTGACGAGCAGTACTTC. As protein: CSAFTSGTDEQYF. The chain combines TRBV20-1 with TRBJ2-7, with 10 bases lining up with TRBD2. The trim removed 5 bases at V and 5 bases at J, leaving 6 bases unmatched. The CDR3 totals 13 residues. From germline, CDR1 is DFQATT and CDR2 SNEGSKA (reference sequence).

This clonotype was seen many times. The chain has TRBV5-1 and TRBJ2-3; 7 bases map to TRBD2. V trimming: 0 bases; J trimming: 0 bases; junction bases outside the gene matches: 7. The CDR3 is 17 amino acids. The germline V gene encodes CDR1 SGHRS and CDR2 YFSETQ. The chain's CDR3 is CASSLALAGPSTDTQYF. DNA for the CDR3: TGCGCCAGCAGCTTGGCGTTAGCGGGCCCTAGCACAGATACGCAGTATTTT.

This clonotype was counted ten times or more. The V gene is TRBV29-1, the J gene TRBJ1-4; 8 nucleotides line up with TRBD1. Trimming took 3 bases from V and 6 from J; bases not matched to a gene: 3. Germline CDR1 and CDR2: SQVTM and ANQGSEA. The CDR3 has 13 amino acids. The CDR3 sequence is CSVEKQGDEKLFF. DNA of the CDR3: TGCAGCGTTGAGAAACAGGGGGATGAAAAACTGTTTTTT.

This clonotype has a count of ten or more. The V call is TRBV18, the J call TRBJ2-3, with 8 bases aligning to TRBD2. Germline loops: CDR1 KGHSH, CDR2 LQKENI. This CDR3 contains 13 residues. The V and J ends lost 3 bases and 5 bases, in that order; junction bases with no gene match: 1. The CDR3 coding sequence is TGTGCCAGCTCACCTACTAGCGGAGATACGCAGTATTTT. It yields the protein CASSPTSGDTQYF.

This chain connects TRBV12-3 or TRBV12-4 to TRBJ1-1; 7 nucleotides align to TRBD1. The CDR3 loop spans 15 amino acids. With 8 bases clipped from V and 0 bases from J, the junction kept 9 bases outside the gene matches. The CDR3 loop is CASCQGQHMNTEAFF. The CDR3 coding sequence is TGTGCCAGCTGTCAGGGACAGCACATGAACACTGAAGCTTTCTTT.

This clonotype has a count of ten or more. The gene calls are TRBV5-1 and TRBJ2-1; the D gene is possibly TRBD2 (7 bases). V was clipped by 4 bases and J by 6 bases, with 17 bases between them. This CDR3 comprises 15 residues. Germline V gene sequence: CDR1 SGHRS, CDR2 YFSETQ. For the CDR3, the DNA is TGCGCCAGCAGCCCGGGGGGTGGGACATCCAATGAGCAGTTCTTC. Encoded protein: CASSPGGGTSNEQFF. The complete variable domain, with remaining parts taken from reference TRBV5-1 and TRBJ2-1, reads KAGVTQTPRYLIKTRGQQVTLSCSPISGHRSVSWYQQTPGQGLQFLFEYFSETQRNKGNFPGRFSGRQFSNSRSEMNVSTLELGDSALYLCASSPGGGTSNEQFFGPGTRLTVL.

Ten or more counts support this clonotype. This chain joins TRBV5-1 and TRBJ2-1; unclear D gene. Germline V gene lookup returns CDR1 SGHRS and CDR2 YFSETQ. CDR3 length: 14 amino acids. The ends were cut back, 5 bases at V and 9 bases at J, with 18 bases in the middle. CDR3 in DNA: TGCGCCAGCAGACCTAGTTCCCGGAGTGGTGAGCAGTTCTTC. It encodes CASRPSSRSGEQFF.

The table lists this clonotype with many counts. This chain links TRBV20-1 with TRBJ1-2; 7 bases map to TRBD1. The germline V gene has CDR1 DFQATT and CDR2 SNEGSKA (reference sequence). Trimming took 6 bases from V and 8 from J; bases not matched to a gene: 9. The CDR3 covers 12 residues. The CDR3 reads CSAFTGDGGYTF. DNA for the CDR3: TGCAGTGCCTTCACAGGGGATGGCGGCTACACCTTC.

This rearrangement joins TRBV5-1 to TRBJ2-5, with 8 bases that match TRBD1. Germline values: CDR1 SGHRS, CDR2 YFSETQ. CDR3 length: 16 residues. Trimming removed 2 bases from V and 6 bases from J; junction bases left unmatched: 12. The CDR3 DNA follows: TGCGCCAGCAGCTTAAGTACAGGGGGTATTGGAAAGACCCAGTACTTC. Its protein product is CASSLSTGGIGKTQYF.

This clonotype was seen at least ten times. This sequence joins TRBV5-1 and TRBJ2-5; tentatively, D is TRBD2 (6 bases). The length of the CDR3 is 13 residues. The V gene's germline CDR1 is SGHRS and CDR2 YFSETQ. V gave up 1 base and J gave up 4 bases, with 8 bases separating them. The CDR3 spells CASSLSGRETQYF. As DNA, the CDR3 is TGCGCCAGCAGCTTGTCCGGGAGAGAGACCCAGTACTTC.

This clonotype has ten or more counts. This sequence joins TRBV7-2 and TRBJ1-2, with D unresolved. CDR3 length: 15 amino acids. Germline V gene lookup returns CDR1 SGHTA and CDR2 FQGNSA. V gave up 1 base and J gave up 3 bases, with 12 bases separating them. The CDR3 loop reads CASSLVSYGDYGYTF. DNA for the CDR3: TGTGCCAGCAGCTTAGTTTCTTACGGGGACTATGGCTACACCTTC.

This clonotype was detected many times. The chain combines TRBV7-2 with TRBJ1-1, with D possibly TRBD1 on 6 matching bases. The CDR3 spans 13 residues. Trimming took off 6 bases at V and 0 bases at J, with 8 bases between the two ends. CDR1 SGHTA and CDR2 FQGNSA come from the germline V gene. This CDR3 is CASSRDMNTEAFF. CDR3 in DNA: TGTGCCAGCAGTCGGGACATGAACACTGAAGCTTTCTTT.

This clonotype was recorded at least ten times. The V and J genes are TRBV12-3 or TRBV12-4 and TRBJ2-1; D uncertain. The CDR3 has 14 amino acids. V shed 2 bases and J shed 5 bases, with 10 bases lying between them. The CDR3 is CASSLHLADNEQFF. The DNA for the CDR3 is TGTGCCAGCAGTTTACATTTGGCGGACAATGAGCAGTTCTTC.

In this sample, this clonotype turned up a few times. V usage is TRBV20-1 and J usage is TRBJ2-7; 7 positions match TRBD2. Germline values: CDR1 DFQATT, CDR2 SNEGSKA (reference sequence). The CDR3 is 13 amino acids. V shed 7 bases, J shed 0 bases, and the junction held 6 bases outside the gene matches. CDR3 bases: TGCAGTGGCCGGGGGGTGAGCTCCTACGAGCAGTACTTC. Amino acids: CSGRGVSSYEQYF.

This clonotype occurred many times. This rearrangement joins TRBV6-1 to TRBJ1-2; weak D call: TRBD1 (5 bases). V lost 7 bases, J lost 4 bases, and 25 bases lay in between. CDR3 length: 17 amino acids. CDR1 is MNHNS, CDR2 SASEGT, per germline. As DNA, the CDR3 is TGTGCCAGCATCCTACTGACAGTTTTGGCAGGGAGCTATGGCTACACCTTC. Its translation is CASILLTVLAGSYGYTF.

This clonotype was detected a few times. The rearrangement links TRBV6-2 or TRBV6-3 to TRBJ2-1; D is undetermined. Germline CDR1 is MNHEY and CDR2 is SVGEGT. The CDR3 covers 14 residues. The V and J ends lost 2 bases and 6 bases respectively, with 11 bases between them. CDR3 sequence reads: CASSYLTPGNEQFF. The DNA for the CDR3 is TGTGCCAGCAGTTACCTGACTCCGGGCAATGAGCAGTTCTTC.